Listed below are T cell receptor beta chains from one sample, sequenced in a study of T cells expressing NK-cell markers. TCRdb reprocessed the 5' RACE reads and keeps a single row for each CDR3 protein, giving no DNA. Here the sample table reports 550,000 to 600,000 distinct CDR3 sequences. Sequences were obtained from blood T cells: a sorted CD56 or NKG2C T cell subset, CD4+ or CD8+ T cells, or bulk PBMC T cells (not recorded which). The source is a man younger than 35 in good health. Each CDR3 is given with its conserved first and last residue. Each record gives: CDR3 protein, V gene, J gene.

CDR3 protein: CSAGPPGADNEQFF
V gene: TRBV20-1
J gene: TRBJ2-1

CDR3 protein: CASSSTTIEQYF
V gene: TRBV6-2/TRBV6-3
J gene: TRBJ2-7

CDR3 protein: CAISESGTGNSNQPQHF
V gene: TRBV10-3
J gene: TRBJ1-5

CDR3 protein: CSTGSDYNEQFF
V gene: TRBV20-1
J gene: TRBJ2-1

CDR3 protein: CASIKGKETQYF
V gene: TRBV2
J gene: TRBJ2-5

CDR3 protein: CASRGQDYNEQFF
V gene: TRBV24-1
J gene: TRBJ2-1

CDR3 protein: CASSFSGRLGYTF
V gene: TRBV12-3/TRBV12-4
J gene: TRBJ1-2

CDR3 protein: CATSDSDRVGNEQFF
V gene: TRBV24-1
J gene: TRBJ2-1

CDR3 protein: CATLRLVSGGGGEQYF
V gene: TRBV27
J gene: TRBJ2-7

CDR3 protein: CASSIDWVHTEAFF
V gene: TRBV19
J gene: TRBJ1-1

CDR3 protein: CAISFGGSGGNTGELFF
V gene: TRBV10-3
J gene: TRBJ2-2

CDR3 protein: CASSSGPGPYEQYF
V gene: TRBV5-6
J gene: TRBJ2-7

CDR3 protein: CASSQDLLDVSGGYNEQFF
V gene: TRBV4-3
J gene: TRBJ2-1

CDR3 protein: CSARAASTEQFF
V gene: TRBV20-1
J gene: TRBJ2-1

CDR3 protein: CASGVALVYNEQFF
V gene: TRBV28
J gene: TRBJ2-1

CDR3 protein: CASSSGSGTPRTDTQYF
V gene: TRBV7-6
J gene: TRBJ2-3

CDR3 protein: CAISESTTGHTDTQYF
V gene: TRBV10-3
J gene: TRBJ2-3

CDR3 protein: CATSSNPGRNTEAFF
V gene: TRBV15
J gene: TRBJ1-1

CDR3 protein: CASSPTGLGVTDTQYF
V gene: TRBV7-8
J gene: TRBJ2-3

CDR3 protein: CAISLAGGTEAFF
V gene: TRBV10-3
J gene: TRBJ1-1

CDR3 protein: CASSRGSTQYF
V gene: TRBV12-3/TRBV12-4
J gene: TRBJ2-3

CDR3 protein: CATSRDKDGPLGEQYF
V gene: TRBV15
J gene: TRBJ2-7

CDR3 protein: CSGHTGNEAFF
V gene: TRBV29-1
J gene: TRBJ1-1

CDR3 protein: CASTRLAGGYSLGDTQYF
V gene: TRBV6-1
J gene: TRBJ2-3

CDR3 protein: CAISLLGYNEQFF
V gene: TRBV10-3
J gene: TRBJ2-1

CDR3 protein: CASSIGSGTDTQYF
V gene: TRBV19
J gene: TRBJ2-3

CDR3 protein: CASRSSRTANTGELFF
V gene: TRBV12-3/TRBV12-4
J gene: TRBJ2-2

CDR3 protein: CASSLYPPGRLMNTEAFF
V gene: TRBV7-3
J gene: TRBJ1-1

CDR3 protein: CASRPRGGRHEQYF
V gene: TRBV27
J gene: TRBJ2-7

CDR3 protein: CASRLDTPRELFF
V gene: TRBV12-3/TRBV12-4
J gene: TRBJ2-2

CDR3 protein: CASSPLVGLAGPYNEQFF
V gene: TRBV11-1
J gene: TRBJ2-1

CDR3 protein: CASRGWGRNTEAFF
V gene: TRBV12-3/TRBV12-4
J gene: TRBJ1-1

CDR3 protein: CASSQAGTGHSEQFF
V gene: TRBV3-1
J gene: TRBJ2-1

CDR3 protein: CASSGGGRGDPVLTF
V gene: TRBV12-3/TRBV12-4
J gene: TRBJ2-6

CDR3 protein: CASSSRTGVKYF
V gene: TRBV12-3/TRBV12-4
J gene: TRBJ2-3

CDR3 protein: CASSLEWGADTQYF
V gene: TRBV5-1
J gene: TRBJ2-3

CDR3 protein: CASSMGRLVSNEQFF
V gene: TRBV11-2
J gene: TRBJ2-1

CDR3 protein: CSVVPGRDEQFF
V gene: TRBV29-1
J gene: TRBJ2-1

CDR3 protein: CASSLVASGRSTGELFF
V gene: TRBV7-6
J gene: TRBJ2-2

CDR3 protein: CSVEDRTSGIVSPTDTQYF
V gene: TRBV29-1
J gene: TRBJ2-3

CDR3 protein: CASSTRLAGSTDTQYF
V gene: TRBV28
J gene: TRBJ2-3

CDR3 protein: CASSFRAGSLGEQYF
V gene: TRBV7-2
J gene: TRBJ2-7

CDR3 protein: CASKELAGVLRNEQFF
V gene: TRBV2
J gene: TRBJ2-1

CDR3 protein: CAIIMTSGKSTDTQYF
V gene: TRBV10-3
J gene: TRBJ2-3